This entry lists 12 T cell receptor beta chains sequenced from one sample in a study of blood T cell repertoires in COVID-19. Method: immunoSEQ multiplex PCR; TCRdb's copy keeps in-frame clones and lacks some. This table has about 440,000 clones, around 90% appearing once. Specimen: PBMCs or T cells enriched from blood (not recorded which). These receptors originate from a man between 18 and 29 years old who had recovered from COVID-19.

The CDR3: CASSFPGQGEKLFF. The CDR3 DNA reads TGTGCCAGCAGCTTCCCGGGACAGGGCGAAAAACTGTTTTTT. The V and J genes are TRBV7-9 and TRBJ1-4; 9 bases agree with TRBD1. V shed 3 bases, J shed 8 bases, and the junction held 4 bases outside the gene matches. The V gene's germline CDR1 is SEHNR and CDR2 FQNEAQ (reference sequence). This CDR3 is 14 amino acids long.

In DNA, the CDR3 is TGTGCCAGCAGCTTACAGGGTGGCGACGAGCAGTACTTC. Translation: CASSLQGGDEQYF. The chain couples TRBV5-4 to TRBJ2-7, with a tentative D call TRBD1 (6 bases). Trimming stripped 2 bases from V and 5 bases from J, with 11 bases between. CDR1 SGHNT and CDR2 YYREEE come from the germline V gene (reference sequence). This CDR3 region has 13 residues.

The rearrangement uses TRBV29-1 and TRBJ1-2, with a weak D call TRBD1 (5 bases). Trimming pared 6 bases from V and 6 bases from J, leaving 20 bases between. The length of the CDR3 is 14 residues. CDR1 SQVTM and CDR2 ANQGSEA come from the germline V gene. The CDR3 coding sequence is TGCAGCGTCGGGCGGACACCTCCCTCAGATGGCTACACCTTC. Its protein is CSVGRTPPSDGYTF.

V gene TRBV28 combines with J gene TRBJ2-7; the D gene is possibly TRBD1 (6 bases). CDR1 and CDR2 (germline): MDHEN, SYDVKM. The CDR3 loop spans 15 amino acids. Between the trimmed V and J ends, which lost 8 bases and 3 bases, there was a span of 20 bases. CDR3 residues: CASRPFGTLGYEQYF. CDR3 nucleotide sequence: TGTGCCAGCCGCCCTTTTGGGACATTGGGCTACGAGCAGTACTTC.

V is TRBV7-9 and J is TRBJ1-5; D is undetermined. V gave up 3 bases and J gave up 9 bases, with 9 bases separating them. Germline V gives CDR1 SEHNR, CDR2 FQNEAQ (reference sequence). There are 12 residues in the CDR3. The DNA of the CDR3 is TGTGCCAGCAGCTTCCCGGAGGGGCCCCAGCATTTT. It specifies CASSFPEGPQHF.

J is TRBJ1-2 and V is TRBV10-3; D is ambiguous. The CDR3 contains 13 residues. V dropped 2 bases and J dropped 1 base, with 5 bases sitting between them. Germline CDR1 ENHRY, CDR2 SYGVKD. CDR3 sequence: CAISEAGNYGYTF. CDR3 DNA: TGTGCCATCAGTGAGGCGGGTAACTATGGCTACACCTTC.

This clone came up once. This chain links TRBV2 with TRBJ1-1; the D gene is possibly TRBD1 (5 bases). CDR1 and CDR2 (germline): SNHLY, FYNNEI. Trimming took 6 bases from V and 11 from J, leaving 10 bases between them. This CDR3 region has 10 residues. CDR3 amino acids: CASSRDSAFF. CDR3 DNA: TGTGCCAGCAGCCGGGACTCGGCTTTCTTT.

The chain joins TRBV9 to TRBJ1-3; 9 nucleotides align to TRBD1. This CDR3 region has 16 residues. Germline values: CDR1 SGDLS, CDR2 YYNGEE. V lost 3 bases, J lost 4 bases, and 8 bases stayed unmatched. CDR3 sequence (DNA): TGTGCCAGCAGCGCAGGACAGGGGATTCCCGGAAACACCATATATTTT. The encoded protein is CASSAGQGIPGNTIYF.

This chain uses TRBV28 with TRBJ2-7; D may be TRBD2 (6 bases). The CDR3 sequence is 16 residues long. CDR1 is MDHEN and CDR2 is SYDVKM in the germline V gene. V was shortened by 6 bases and J by 2 bases, with 20 bases between the two germline ends. The chain's CDR3 is CASSPVLGGRPYEQYF. DNA for the CDR3: TGTGCCAGCAGCCCCGTTTTGGGGGGACGTCCCTACGAGCAGTACTTC.

The rearrangement uses TRBV5-1 and TRBJ2-2, with TRBD1 matching over 7 bases. Germline CDR1 reads SGHRS; CDR2 reads YFSETQ. The ends lost 0 bases at V and 6 bases at J; junction bases unmatched: 8. The CDR3 has 16 amino acids. CDR3 sequence: CASSLAGTDPSGELFF. Here the CDR3 DNA reads TGCGCCAGCAGCTTGGCCGGGACAGACCCCTCCGGGGAGCTGTTTTTT.

J is TRBJ1-2 and V is TRBV3-1 (or the pseudogene TRBV3-2); possible D gene TRBD1, 5 bases. The V end lost 2 bases, the J end lost 0 bases, and 13 bases lay between the germline ends. CDR1 is LGHDT, CDR2 YNNKEL, per germline (reference sequence). The CDR3 covers 16 residues. For the CDR3, the DNA is TGTGCCAGCAGCCAAAATACCAGGGTGGCTAACTATGGCTACACCTTC. Its protein product is CASSQNTRVANYGYTF.

The chain carries TRBV5-6 and TRBJ2-7; TRBD1 matches 8 bases. The CDR3 runs 13 residues. The germline V gene encodes CDR1 SGHDT and CDR2 YYEEEE. V shed 3 bases and J 10 bases; nucleotides not matched to a gene: 9. As DNA, the CDR3 is TGTGCCAGCAGCTACGGGGACAGGTTCATACAGTACTTC. Translation gives CASSYGDRFIQYF.